This entry is about one TCR beta chain. Antigen unknown. This sample stems from a study of shared clonotypes between healthy human individuals. Using immunoSEQ multiplex PCR, the repertoire was profiled, and TCRdb retains in-frame clones only, with some absent. Of about 2.1 million clones in the sample, 85% to 95% were seen once. Broader study findings: Although depth was large, rarefaction showed that sequencing of the sorted subsets was incomplete.

Naive CD8 cells lacked CD45RO and underwent positive selection for CCR7, leaving out terminally differentiated effector memory CD45RA+ cells. This TCR was sampled from a young man in good health. Some clones in this sample may be carry-over from other donors' samples. Sequenced material: naive CD8+ T cells from PBMCs.

This CDR3 reads CASLLRGVLSDEQFF. As DNA, the CDR3 is TGTGCCAGCTTGCTTCGGGGGGTCCTCAGCGATGAGCAGTTCTTC. V is TRBV27 and J is TRBJ2-1, with TRBD2 identical over 7 bases. V lost 8 bases, J lost 8 bases, and 15 bases stayed unmatched. Per the germline V gene, CDR1 is MNHEY and CDR2 is SMNVEV (reference sequence). The CDR3 is 15 residues long.